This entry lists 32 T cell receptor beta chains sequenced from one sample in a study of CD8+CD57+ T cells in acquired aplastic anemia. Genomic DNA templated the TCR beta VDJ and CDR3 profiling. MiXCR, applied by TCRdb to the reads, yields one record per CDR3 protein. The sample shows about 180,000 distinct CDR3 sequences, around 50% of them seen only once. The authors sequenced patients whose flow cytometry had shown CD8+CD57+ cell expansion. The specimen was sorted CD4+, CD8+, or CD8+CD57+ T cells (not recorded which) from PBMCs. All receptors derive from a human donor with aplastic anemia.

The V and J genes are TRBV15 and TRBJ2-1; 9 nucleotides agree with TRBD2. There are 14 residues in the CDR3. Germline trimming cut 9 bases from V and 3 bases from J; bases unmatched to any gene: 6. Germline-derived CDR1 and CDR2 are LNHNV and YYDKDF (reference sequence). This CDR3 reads CATGSGRGYNEQFF. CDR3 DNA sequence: TGTGCCACAGGTAGCGGGAGAGGCTACAATGAGCAGTTCTTC. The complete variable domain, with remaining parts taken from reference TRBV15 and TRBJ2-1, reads DAMVIQNPRYQVTQFGKPVTLSCSQTLNHNVMYWYQQKSSQAPKLLFHYYDKDFNNEADTPDNFQSRRPNTSFCFLDIRSPGLGDTAMYLCATGSGRGYNEQFFGPGTRLTVL.

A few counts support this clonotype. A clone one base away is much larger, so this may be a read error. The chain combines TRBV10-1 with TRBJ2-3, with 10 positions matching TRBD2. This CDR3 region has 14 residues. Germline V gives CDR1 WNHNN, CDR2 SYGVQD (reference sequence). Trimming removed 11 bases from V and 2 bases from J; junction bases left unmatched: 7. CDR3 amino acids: CAGGLALITDTQYF. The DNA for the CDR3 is TGCGCCGGGGGACTAGCGCTAATCACAGATACGCAGTATTTT.

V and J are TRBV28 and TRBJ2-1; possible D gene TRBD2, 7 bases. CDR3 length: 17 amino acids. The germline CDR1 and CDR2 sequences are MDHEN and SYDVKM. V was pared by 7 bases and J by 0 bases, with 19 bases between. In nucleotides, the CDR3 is TGTGCCAGCACCACGGGGGGCAGGCCGAGCTCCTACAATGAGCAGTTCTTC. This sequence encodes CASTTGGRPSSYNEQFF. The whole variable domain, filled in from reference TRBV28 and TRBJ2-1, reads DVKVTQSSRYLVKRTGEKVFLECVQDMDHENMFWYRQDPGLGLRLIYFSYDVKMKEKGDIPEGYSVSREKKERFSLILESASTNQTSMYLCASTTGGRPSSYNEQFFGPGTRLTVL.

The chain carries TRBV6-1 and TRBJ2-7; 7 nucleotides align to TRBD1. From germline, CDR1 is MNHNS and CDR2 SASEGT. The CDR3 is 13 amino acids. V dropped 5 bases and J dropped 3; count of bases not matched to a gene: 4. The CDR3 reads CASSTWDSYEQYF. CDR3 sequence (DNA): TGTGCCAGCAGTACCTGGGACAGCTACGAGCAGTACTTC.

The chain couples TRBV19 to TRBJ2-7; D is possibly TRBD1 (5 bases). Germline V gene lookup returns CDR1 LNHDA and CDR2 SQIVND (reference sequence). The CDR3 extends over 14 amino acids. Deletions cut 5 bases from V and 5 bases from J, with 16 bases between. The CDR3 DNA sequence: TGTGCCAGTAGTCCCTGGGCAGGGTTCAACGAGCAGTACTTC. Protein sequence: CASSPWAGFNEQYF.

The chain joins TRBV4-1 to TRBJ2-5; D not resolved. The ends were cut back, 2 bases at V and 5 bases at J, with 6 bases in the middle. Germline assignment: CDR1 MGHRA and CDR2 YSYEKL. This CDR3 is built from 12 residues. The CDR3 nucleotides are TGCGCCAGCAGCCAACACGGGGAGACCCAGTACTTC. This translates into CASSQHGETQYF.

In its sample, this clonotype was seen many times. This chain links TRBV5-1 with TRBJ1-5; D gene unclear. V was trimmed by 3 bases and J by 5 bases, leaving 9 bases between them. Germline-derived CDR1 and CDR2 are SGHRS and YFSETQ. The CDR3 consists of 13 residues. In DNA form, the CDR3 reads TGCGCCAGCAGCTCCATACCAGATCAGCCCCAGCATTTT. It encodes CASSSIPDQPQHF.

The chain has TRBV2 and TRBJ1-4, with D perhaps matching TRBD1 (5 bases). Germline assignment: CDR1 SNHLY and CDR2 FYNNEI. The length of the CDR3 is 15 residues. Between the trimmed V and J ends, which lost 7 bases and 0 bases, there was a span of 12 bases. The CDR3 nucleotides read TGTGCCAGCACTCATGACAGCGCAACTAATGAAAAACTGTTTTTT. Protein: CASTHDSATNEKLFF.

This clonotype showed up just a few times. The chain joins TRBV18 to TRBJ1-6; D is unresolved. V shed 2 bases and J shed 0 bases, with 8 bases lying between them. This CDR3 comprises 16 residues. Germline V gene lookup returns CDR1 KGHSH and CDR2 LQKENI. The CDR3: CASSPSQSSYNSPLHF. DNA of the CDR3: TGTGCCAGCTCACCATCTCAGAGCTCCTATAATTCACCCCTCCACTTT.

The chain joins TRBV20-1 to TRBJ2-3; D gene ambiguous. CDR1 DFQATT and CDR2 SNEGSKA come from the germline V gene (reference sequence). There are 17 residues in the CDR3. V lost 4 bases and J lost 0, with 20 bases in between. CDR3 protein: CSAKEGRRTASTDTQYF. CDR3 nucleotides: TGCAGTGCTAAGGAAGGGCGAAGAACGGCTAGCACAGATACGCAGTATTTT.

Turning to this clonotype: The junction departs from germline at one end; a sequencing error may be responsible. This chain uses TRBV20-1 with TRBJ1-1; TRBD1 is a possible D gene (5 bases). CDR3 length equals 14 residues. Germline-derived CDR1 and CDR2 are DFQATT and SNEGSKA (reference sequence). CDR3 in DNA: TGCAGTGCTAGCCCGACAGCGATGAACACTAAAGCTTTCTTT. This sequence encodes CSASPTAMNTKAFF.

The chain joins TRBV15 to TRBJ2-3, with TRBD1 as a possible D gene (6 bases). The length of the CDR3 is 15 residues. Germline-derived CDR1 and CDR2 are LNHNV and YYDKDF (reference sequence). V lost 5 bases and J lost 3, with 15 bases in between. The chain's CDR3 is CATSAHRVWTDTQYF. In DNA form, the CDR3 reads TGTGCCACCAGCGCTCACAGGGTGTGGACAGATACGCAGTATTTT.

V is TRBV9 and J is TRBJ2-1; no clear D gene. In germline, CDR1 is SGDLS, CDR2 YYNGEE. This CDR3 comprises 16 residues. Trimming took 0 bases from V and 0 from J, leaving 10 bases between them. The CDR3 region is CASSVEVGTSYNEQFF. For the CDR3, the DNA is TGTGCCAGCAGCGTAGAAGTGGGTACCTCCTACAATGAGCAGTTCTTC.

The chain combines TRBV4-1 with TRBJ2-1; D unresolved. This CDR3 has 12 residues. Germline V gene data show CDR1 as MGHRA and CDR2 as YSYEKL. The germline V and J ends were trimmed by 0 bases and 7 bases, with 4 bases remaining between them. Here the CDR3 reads CASSQDLNEQFF. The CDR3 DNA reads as TGCGCCAGCAGCCAAGATCTGAATGAGCAGTTCTTC.

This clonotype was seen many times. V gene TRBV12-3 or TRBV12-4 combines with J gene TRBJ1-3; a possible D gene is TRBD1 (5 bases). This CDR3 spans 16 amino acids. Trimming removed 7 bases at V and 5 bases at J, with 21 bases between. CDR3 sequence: CASTRYAGERRNTIYF. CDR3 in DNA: TGTGCCAGCACGCGTTATGCGGGGGAAAGGAGAAACACCATATATTTT.

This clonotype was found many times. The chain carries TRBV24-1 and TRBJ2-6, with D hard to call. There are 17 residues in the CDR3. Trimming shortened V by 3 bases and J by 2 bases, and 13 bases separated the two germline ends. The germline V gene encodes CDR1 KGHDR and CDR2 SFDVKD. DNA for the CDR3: TGTGCCACCAGTGATCCCCGCCGGGCCACTGGGGCCAACGTCCTGACTTTC. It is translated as CATSDPRRATGANVLTF.

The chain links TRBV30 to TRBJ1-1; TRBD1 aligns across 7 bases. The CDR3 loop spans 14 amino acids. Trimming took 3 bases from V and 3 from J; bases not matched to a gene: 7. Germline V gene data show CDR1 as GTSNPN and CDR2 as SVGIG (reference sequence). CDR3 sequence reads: CAWRGDSAYTEAFF. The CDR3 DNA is TGTGCCTGGAGGGGGGACAGTGCGTACACTGAAGCTTTCTTT.

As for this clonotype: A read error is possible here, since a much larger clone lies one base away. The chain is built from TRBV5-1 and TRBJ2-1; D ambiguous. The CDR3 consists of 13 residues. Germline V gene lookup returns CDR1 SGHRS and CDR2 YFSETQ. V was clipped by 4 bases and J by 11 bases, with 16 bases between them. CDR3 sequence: CASSLPPVYQQFF. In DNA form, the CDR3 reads TGCGCCAGCAGCCTACCCCCGGTATATCAGCAGTTCTTC.

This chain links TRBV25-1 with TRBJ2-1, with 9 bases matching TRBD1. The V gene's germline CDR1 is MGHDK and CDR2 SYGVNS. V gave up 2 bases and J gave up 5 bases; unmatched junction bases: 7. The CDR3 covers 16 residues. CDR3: CASSEPGTGIDNEQFF. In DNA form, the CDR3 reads TGTGCCAGCAGTGAACCCGGGACAGGGATTGACAATGAGCAGTTCTTC.

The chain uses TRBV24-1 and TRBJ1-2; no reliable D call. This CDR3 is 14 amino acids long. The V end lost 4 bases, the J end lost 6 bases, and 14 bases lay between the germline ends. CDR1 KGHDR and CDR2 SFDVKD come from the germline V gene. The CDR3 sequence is CATSDHGLVDGYTF. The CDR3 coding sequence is TGTGCCACCAGTGACCACGGACTGGTGGATGGCTACACCTTC.

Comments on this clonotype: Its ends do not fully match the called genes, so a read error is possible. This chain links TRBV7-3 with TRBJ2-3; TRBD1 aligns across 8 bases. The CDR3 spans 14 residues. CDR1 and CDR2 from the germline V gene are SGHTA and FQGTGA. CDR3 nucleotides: TGTGCAAGCAGCCAAGGACAGGGCACAGATACGCAGTGTTTT. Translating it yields CASSQGQGTDTQCF.

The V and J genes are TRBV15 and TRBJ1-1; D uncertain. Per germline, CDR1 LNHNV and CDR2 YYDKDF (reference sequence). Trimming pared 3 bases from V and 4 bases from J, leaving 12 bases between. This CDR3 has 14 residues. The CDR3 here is CATSRGTMSTEAFF. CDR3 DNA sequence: TGTGCCACCAGCAGGGGAACGATGAGCACTGAAGCTTTCTTT.

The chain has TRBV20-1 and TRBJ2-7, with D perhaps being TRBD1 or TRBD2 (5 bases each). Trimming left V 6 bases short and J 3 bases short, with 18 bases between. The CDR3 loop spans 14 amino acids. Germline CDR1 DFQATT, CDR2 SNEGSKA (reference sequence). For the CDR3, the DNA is TGCAGTGCCAGCTCACCGGGGCCATACTACGAGCAGTACTTC. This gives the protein CSASSPGPYYEQYF.

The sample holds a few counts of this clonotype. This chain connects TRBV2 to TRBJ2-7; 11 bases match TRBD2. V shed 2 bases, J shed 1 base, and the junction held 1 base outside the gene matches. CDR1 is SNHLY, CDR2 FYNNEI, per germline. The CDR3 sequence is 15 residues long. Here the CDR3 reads CASSELAGGSYEQYF. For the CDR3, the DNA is TGTGCCAGCAGTGAACTAGCGGGGGGATCCTACGAGCAGTACTTC. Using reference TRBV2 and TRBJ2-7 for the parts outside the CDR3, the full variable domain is EPEVTQTPSHQVTQMGQEVILRCVPISNHLYFYWYRQILGQKVEFLVSFYNNEISEKSEIFDDQFSVERPDGSNFTLKIRSTKLEDSAMYFCASSELAGGSYEQYFGPGTRLTVT.

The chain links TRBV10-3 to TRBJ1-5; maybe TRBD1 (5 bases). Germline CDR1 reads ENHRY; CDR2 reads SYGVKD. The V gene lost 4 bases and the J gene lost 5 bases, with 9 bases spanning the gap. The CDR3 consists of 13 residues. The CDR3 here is CAISAGADQPQHF. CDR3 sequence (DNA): TGTGCCATCAGTGCCGGGGCGGATCAGCCCCAGCATTTT.

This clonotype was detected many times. CDR3: CASSVDSTDTQYF. The CDR3 DNA follows: TGTGCCAGCAGCGTAGACAGCACAGATACGCAGTATTTT. The chain links TRBV9 to TRBJ2-3; D remains ambiguous. The CDR3 covers 13 residues. Trimming took 0 bases from V and 0 from J, leaving 2 bases between them. The germline gives CDR1 SGDLS, CDR2 YYNGEE.

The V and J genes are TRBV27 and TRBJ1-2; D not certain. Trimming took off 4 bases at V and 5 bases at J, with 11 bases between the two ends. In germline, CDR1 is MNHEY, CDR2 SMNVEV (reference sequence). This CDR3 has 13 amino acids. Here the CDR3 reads CASSSEGGYGYTF. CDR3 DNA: TGTGCCAGCAGTTCCGAAGGAGGATATGGCTACACCTTC.

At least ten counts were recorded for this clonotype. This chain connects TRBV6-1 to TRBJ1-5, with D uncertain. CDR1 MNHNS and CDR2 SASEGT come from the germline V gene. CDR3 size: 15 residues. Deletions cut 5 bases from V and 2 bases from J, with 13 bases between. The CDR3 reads CASSRSGVGNQPQHF. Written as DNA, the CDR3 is TGTGCCAGCAGTAGATCCGGGGTCGGCAATCAGCCCCAGCATTTT.

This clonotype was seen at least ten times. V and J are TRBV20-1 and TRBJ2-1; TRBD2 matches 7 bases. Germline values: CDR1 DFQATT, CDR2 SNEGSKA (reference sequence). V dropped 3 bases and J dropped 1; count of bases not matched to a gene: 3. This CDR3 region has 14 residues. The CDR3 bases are TGCAGTGCTAGGGAGGGACTATCCTACAATGAGCAGTTCTTC. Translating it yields CSAREGLSYNEQFF.

This CDR3 is CASSFLVGRADTGELFF. In nucleotides, the CDR3 is TGCGCCAGCAGCTTTCTGGTAGGGAGAGCGGACACCGGGGAGCTGTTTTTT. This sequence joins TRBV5-1 and TRBJ2-2; D possibly corresponds to TRBD2 (5 bases). The V end was cut by 2 bases, the J end by 3 bases, with 17 bases between. CDR1 is SGHRS and CDR2 is YFSETQ in the germline V gene. CDR3 size: 17 residues.

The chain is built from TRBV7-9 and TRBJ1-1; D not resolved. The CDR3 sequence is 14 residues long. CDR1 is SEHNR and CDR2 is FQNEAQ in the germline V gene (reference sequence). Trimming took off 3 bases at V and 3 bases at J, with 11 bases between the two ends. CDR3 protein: CASSLGPPHTEAFF. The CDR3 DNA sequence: TGTGCCAGCAGCTTGGGTCCCCCGCACACTGAAGCTTTCTTT.

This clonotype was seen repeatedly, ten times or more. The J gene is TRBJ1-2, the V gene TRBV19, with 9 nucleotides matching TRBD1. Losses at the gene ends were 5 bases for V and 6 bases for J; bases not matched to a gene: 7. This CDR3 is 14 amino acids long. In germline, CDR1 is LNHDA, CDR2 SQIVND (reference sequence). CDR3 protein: CASSPRWDRDGYTF. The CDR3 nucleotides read TGTGCCAGTAGTCCTAGGTGGGACAGGGATGGCTACACCTTC.